This T cell receptor (beta chain) was found in a study of early T cells in non-severe SARS-CoV-2 infection. Study context: Investigators sequenced bulk RNA drawn from unsorted whole blood, and chains remained unpaired.

Germline V gene lookup returns CDR1 LNHDA and CDR2 SQIVND (reference sequence). The CDR3 is made up of 12 amino acids. V was pared by 7 bases and J by 4 bases, with 10 bases between. Unique molecular identifier tags were affixed to discrete cDNA molecules. TCRdb redid the calling of the 5' RACE reads with MiXCR, one entry per CDR3 protein. Of 100,000 to 150,000 distinct CDR3 sequences listed, approximately 15% are singletons. This clonotype was seen a handful of times. This chain links TRBV19 with TRBJ1-2; D is possibly TRBD1 (6 bases). The sequenced material came from whole blood. This TCR was recovered from an adult who was a healthcare worker with PCR-confirmed SARS-CoV-2 infection or an uninfected control (not recorded which). CDR3 loop: CASTPGAYGYTF. The CDR3 coding sequence is TGTGCCAGTACCCCAGGGGCCTATGGCTACACCTTC.